These T cell receptor beta chains were read from a single sample in a study of blood T cell repertoires in COVID-19. The repertoire was sequenced with immunoSEQ multiplex PCR; TCRdb's copy has only in-frame clones and lacks some. Of 84,000 or so clones in the sample, 88% are singletons; the top ten hold around 7.9%. Sequenced sample: peripheral blood. Receptors were obtained from a man in his sixties or seventies with acute or convalescent COVID-19. CDR3s include the opening cysteine and the closing phenylalanine or tryptophan. A D gene is named only where the DNA matches it firmly. Expanded clones get a size class; other rows say once, few or many, or leave the size out.

j_call: TRBJ2-7; d_call: TRBD2; clone_size: .; v_call: TRBV28; cdr3_nt: TGTGCCAGCAGTCCCTCTAGCGGGGGGGCCGGAGAGCAGTACTTC; cdr3_aa: CASSPSSGGAGEQYF
j_call: TRBJ2-2; d_call: TRBD2; clone_size: .; v_call: TRBV24-1; cdr3_nt: TGTGCCACCAGTGAACTAGCGGGGGACACCGGGGAGCTGTTTTTT; cdr3_aa: CATSELAGDTGELFF
j_call: TRBJ2-7; d_call: TRBD2; clone_size: .; v_call: TRBV28; cdr3_nt: TGTGCCAGCAGTTTCGGGGGGGTGACCTCCTACGAGCAGTACTTC; cdr3_aa: CASSFGGVTSYEQYF
j_call: TRBJ1-4; d_call: .; clone_size: .; v_call: TRBV7-2; cdr3_nt: TGTGCCAGCAGCTTAACCGGGACAAACGAAAAACTGTTTTTT; cdr3_aa: CASSLTGTNEKLFF
j_call: TRBJ2-5; d_call: TRBD2; clone_size: .; v_call: TRBV3-1/TRBV3-2; cdr3_nt: TGTGCCAGCAGCCCTCGACTAGCGGGGCAGCAAGAGACCCAGTACTTC; cdr3_aa: CASSPRLAGQQETQYF
j_call: TRBJ2-1; d_call: TRBD2; clone_size: .; v_call: TRBV29-1; cdr3_nt: TGCAGCGTTGGAGCCGGGACTAGCCCGATCTACAATGAGCAGTTCTTC; cdr3_aa: CSVGAGTSPIYNEQFF
j_call: TRBJ2-4; d_call: .; clone_size: .; v_call: TRBV30; cdr3_nt: TGTGCCTGGAGTCCCAAGGGGTCAGGCGGGTACTTC; cdr3_aa: CAWSPKGSGGYF
j_call: TRBJ2-3; d_call: .; clone_size: .; v_call: TRBV29-1; cdr3_nt: TGCAGCGTTTCGAACACGGGGGATACGCAGTATTTT; cdr3_aa: CSVSNTGDTQYF
j_call: TRBJ2-7; d_call: TRBD1; clone_size: few; v_call: TRBV5-4; cdr3_nt: TGTGCCAGCAGCAGGGGACAGGGATACGAGCAGTACTTC; cdr3_aa: CASSRGQGYEQYF
j_call: TRBJ2-5; d_call: .; clone_size: .; v_call: TRBV19; cdr3_nt: TGTGCCAGTAGTAGGTCAGTTCAAGAGACCCAGTACTTC; cdr3_aa: CASSRSVQETQYF
j_call: TRBJ1-1; d_call: .; clone_size: .; v_call: TRBV28; cdr3_nt: TGTGCCAGCAGTTCCACTACGGGGACTGAAGCTTTCTTT; cdr3_aa: CASSSTTGTEAFF
j_call: TRBJ1-3; d_call: .; clone_size: .; v_call: TRBV4-3; cdr3_nt: TGCGCCAGCAGCCAACGGACATCCTTAACCTCTGGAAACACCATATATTTT; cdr3_aa: CASSQRTSLTSGNTIYF
j_call: TRBJ2-5; d_call: TRBD1; clone_size: .; v_call: TRBV5-6; cdr3_nt: TGTGCCAGCAGCTCGGGACAGTCGAAGTACCAAGAGACCCAGTACTTC; cdr3_aa: CASSSGQSKYQETQYF
j_call: TRBJ2-5; d_call: TRBD2; clone_size: .; v_call: TRBV5-1; cdr3_nt: TGCGCCAGCAGCTGGACGGGACTAGCGGGGCAAGAGACCCAGTACTTC; cdr3_aa: CASSWTGLAGQETQYF
j_call: TRBJ2-3; d_call: TRBD2; clone_size: .; v_call: TRBV28; cdr3_nt: TGTGCCAGCTCCTCCCGCGGGAGAAGGAGGTCAGATACGCAGTATTTT; cdr3_aa: CASSSRGRRRSDTQYF
j_call: TRBJ1-5; d_call: .; clone_size: .; v_call: TRBV14; cdr3_nt: TGTGCCAGCAGAGGGGGGGTCCTCAGAGATCAGCCCCAGCATTTT; cdr3_aa: CASRGGVLRDQPQHF
j_call: TRBJ1-1; d_call: .; clone_size: .; v_call: TRBV6-6; cdr3_nt: TGTGCCAGCTGCGCTCAAATGAACACTGAAGCTTTCTTT; cdr3_aa: CASCAQMNTEAFF
j_call: TRBJ2-2; d_call: TRBD2; clone_size: few; v_call: TRBV24-1; cdr3_nt: TGTGCCACCAGTGGACTAGCGGGAGTGGGGACCGGGGAGCTGTTTTTT; cdr3_aa: CATSGLAGVGTGELFF
j_call: TRBJ2-3; d_call: .; clone_size: .; v_call: TRBV21-1; cdr3_nt: TGTGCCAGCCCCCGGAGCTGGGGCGCCCGCACAGATACGCAGTATTTT; cdr3_aa: CASPRSWGARTDTQYF
j_call: TRBJ2-1; d_call: .; clone_size: .; v_call: TRBV2; cdr3_nt: TGTGCCAGCAGTGGAGGCGTGCCGGGGGAGCAGTTCTTC; cdr3_aa: CASSGGVPGEQFF
j_call: TRBJ2-7; d_call: TRBD2; clone_size: .; v_call: TRBV7-2; cdr3_nt: TGTGCCAGCAGCTTAGGACTAGCGGGAGTGTTCTACGAGCAGTACTTC; cdr3_aa: CASSLGLAGVFYEQYF
j_call: TRBJ1-1; d_call: TRBD1; clone_size: .; v_call: TRBV7-2; cdr3_nt: TGTGCCAGCAGCTTGGACAGGCGAATTACTGAAGCTTTCTTT; cdr3_aa: CASSLDRRITEAFF
j_call: TRBJ1-1; d_call: .; clone_size: .; v_call: TRBV5-1; cdr3_nt: TGCGCCAGCGGGCGGGAGAACACTGAAGCTTTCTTT; cdr3_aa: CASGRENTEAFF
j_call: TRBJ2-3; d_call: TRBD2; clone_size: .; v_call: TRBV5-1; cdr3_nt: TGCGCCAGCAGCTTGGGTCGACTAGCGGCCACAGATACGCAGTATTTT; cdr3_aa: CASSLGRLAATDTQYF